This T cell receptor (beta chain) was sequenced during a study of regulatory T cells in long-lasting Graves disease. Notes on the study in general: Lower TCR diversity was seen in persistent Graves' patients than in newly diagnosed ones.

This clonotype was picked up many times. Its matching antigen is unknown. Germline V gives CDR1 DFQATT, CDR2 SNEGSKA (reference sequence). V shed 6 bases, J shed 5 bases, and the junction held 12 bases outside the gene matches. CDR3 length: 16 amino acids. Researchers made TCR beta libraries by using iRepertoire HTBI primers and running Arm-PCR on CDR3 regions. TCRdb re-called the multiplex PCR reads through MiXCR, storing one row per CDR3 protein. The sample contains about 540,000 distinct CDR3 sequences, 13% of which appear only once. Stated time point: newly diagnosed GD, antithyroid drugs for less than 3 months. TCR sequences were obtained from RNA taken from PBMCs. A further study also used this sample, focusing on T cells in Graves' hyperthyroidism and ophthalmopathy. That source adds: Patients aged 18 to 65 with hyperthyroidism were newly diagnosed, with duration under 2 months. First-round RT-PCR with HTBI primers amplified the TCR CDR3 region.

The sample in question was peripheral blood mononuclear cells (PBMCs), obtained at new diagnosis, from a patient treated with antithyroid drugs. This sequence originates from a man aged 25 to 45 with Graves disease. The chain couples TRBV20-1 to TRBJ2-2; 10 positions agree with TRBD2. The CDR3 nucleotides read TGCAGTGCCCGAGGGCTAGCGGGAGTACGAACCGGGGAGCTGTTTTTT. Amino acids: CSARGLAGVRTGELFF.